One sample yielded the 16 T cell receptor beta chains listed below, sequenced in a study of T cell repertoires in cytomegalovirus infection. No cognate antigen is known for these TCRs. TCRdb redid the calling of the reads with MiXCR, one entry per CDR3 protein. The sample shows approximately 1,000,000 distinct CDR3 sequences, 25% to 40% of them seen only once. Sequencing was performed on cultured CD8+ T cells from PBMCs, taken from culture after CMV antigen stimulation. These receptors came from a human donor in good health (CMV status not recorded). Some clones in this sample may be carry-over from other donors' samples.

This chain uses TRBV19 with TRBJ1-1; 7 bases line up with TRBD1. The CDR3 has 13 residues. The germline gives CDR1 LNHDA, CDR2 SQIVND (reference sequence). The trim removed 9 bases at V and 2 bases at J, leaving 6 bases unmatched. CDR3 protein: CASEDRRNTEAFF. For the CDR3, the DNA is TGTGCCAGCGAGGACAGGCGTAACACTGAAGCTTTCTTT.

Details on this clonotype: A junction boundary mismatches the germline segment, possibly from a read error. This sequence joins TRBV15 and TRBJ2-1; 9 bases fit TRBD2. The CDR3 contains 18 residues. CDR1 LNHNV and CDR2 YYDKDF come from the germline V gene (reference sequence). CDR3 loop: CVTSRDPPGLATLNEQFF. The CDR3 DNA reads as TGTGTCACCAGCAGAGATCCTCCGGGACTAGCCACACTCAATGAGCAGTTCTTC.

This clonotype showed up just once. The chain has TRBV19 and TRBJ2-4; D unclear. V was shortened by 4 bases and J by 1 base, with 17 bases between the two germline ends. Germline CDR1 is LNHDA and CDR2 is SQIVND (reference sequence). This CDR3 spans 17 amino acids. The CDR3 sequence: CASSNPGREGAKNIQYF. CDR3 in DNA: TGTGCCAGTAGTAACCCGGGTCGCGAAGGGGCCAAAAACATTCAGTACTTC.

This clonotype was seen only a few times. The CDR3 nucleotides read TGTGCCAGCAGGCCGGGACAGGGGGCAAGCTCCTACGAGCAGTACGTC. Its translation is CASRPGQGASSYEQYV. This rearrangement joins TRBV6-6 to TRBJ2-7, with 12 nucleotides matching TRBD1. Germline CDR1 MNHNY, CDR2 SVGAGI (reference sequence). This CDR3 has 16 amino acids. The trim removed 6 bases at V and 0 bases at J, leaving 6 bases unmatched.

This clonotype was seen only a few times. The junction departs from the called germline gene at one end, perhaps through a read error. The chain is built from TRBV27 and TRBJ2-1, with unresolved D. Germline V gene data show CDR1 as MNHEY and CDR2 as SMNVEV (reference sequence). The CDR3 length is 13 residues. CDR3 sequence (DNA): TGTGCCAGCAGTTCCGATCGGTGGAGACCATTCTTGTTC. This encodes CASSSDRWRPFLF.

The rearrangement links TRBV27 to TRBJ2-3, with 11 bases fitting TRBD2. V dropped 5 bases and J dropped 2; count of bases not matched to a gene: 6. CDR3 length equals 16 residues. The germline CDR1 and CDR2 sequences are MNHEY and SMNVEV (reference sequence). CDR3 DNA sequence: TGTGCCAGCAGTCCGGATAGCGGGGGGGTCACAGATACGCAGTATTTT. Translation: CASSPDSGGVTDTQYF.

This clonotype was counted a few times. The chain employs TRBV27 and TRBJ2-1; tentative D call: TRBD2 (5 bases). CDR1 MNHEY and CDR2 SMNVEV come from the germline V gene (reference sequence). Trimming removed 5 bases at V and 5 bases at J, with 13 bases between. CDR3 length equals 14 residues. The CDR3 DNA follows: TGTGCCAGCAGTCCACTAGGGCCCCACAATGAGCAGTTCTTC. This translates into CASSPLGPHNEQFF.

This clonotype was seen ten or more times. The chain has TRBV12-3 or TRBV12-4 and TRBJ2-1; the D is unclear. V lost 7 bases and J 1 base, leaving 8 bases between the germline ends. CDR3 length: 13 residues. The CDR3 sequence: CASTLLSYNEQFF. CDR3 nucleotide sequence: TGTGCCAGCACCCTACTGTCCTACAATGAGCAGTTCTTC.

The chain recombines TRBV7-9 with TRBJ2-6; 11 positions agree with TRBD1. Germline values: CDR1 SEHNR, CDR2 FQNEAQ (reference sequence). The CDR3 is made up of 17 amino acids. V gave up 5 bases and J gave up 1 base; unmatched junction bases: 4. For the CDR3, the DNA is TGTGCCAGCAGCCGGACAGGGGGCGAGTCTGGGGCCAACGTCCTGACTTTC. The encoded protein is CASSRTGGESGANVLTF.

This clonotype was seen a few times. The V gene is TRBV19, the J gene TRBJ1-5; D is uncertain. V dropped 6 bases and J dropped 4 bases, with 22 bases sitting between them. The CDR3 has 17 residues. Germline loops: CDR1 LNHDA, CDR2 SQIVND (reference sequence). CDR3 DNA sequence: TGTGCCAGTAGCCCCTTGTGGCTTGCCGGAGATAATCAGCCCCAGCATTTT. Translated, it gives CASSPLWLAGDNQPQHF.

This clonotype was recorded at least ten times. This chain uses TRBV7-2 with TRBJ1-5; 7 positions agree with TRBD1. The CDR3 covers 15 residues. From germline, CDR1 is SGHTA and CDR2 FQGNSA. The V segment lost 5 bases and the J segment 2 bases; nucleotides outside the gene matches: 6. DNA of the CDR3: TGTGCCAGCAGCATTTGGACAGGTCGCAATCAGCCCCAGCATTTT. Translating gives CASSIWTGRNQPQHF.

As DNA, the CDR3 is TGTGCCAGCAAACATCGACAGGGTTTGGGGGAGACCCAGTACTTC. This translates into CASKHRQGLGETQYF. The genes are TRBV27 and TRBJ2-5; 7 nucleotides line up with TRBD1. J was trimmed by 5 bases and V by 7 bases; bases with no gene match: 13. CDR1 MNHEY and CDR2 SMNVEV come from the germline V gene (reference sequence). The CDR3 is 15 residues long.

This clonotype has more than one count but fewer than ten. V and J are TRBV5-1 and TRBJ2-6, with D perhaps being TRBD1 or TRBD2 (5 bases each). CDR1 and CDR2 from the germline V gene are SGHRS and YFSETQ. Trimming left V 4 bases short and J 1 base short, with 15 bases between. CDR3 length: 17 residues. The CDR3 region is CASSIGTSVSGANVLTF. DNA of the CDR3: TGCGCCAGCAGCATTGGGACGTCTGTATCTGGGGCCAACGTCCTGACTTTC.

This chain connects TRBV4-1 to TRBJ1-2; D not certain. V dropped 0 bases and J dropped 4 bases, with 12 bases sitting between them. The CDR3 runs to 15 residues. Germline CDR1 MGHRA, CDR2 YSYEKL. The CDR3 DNA reads TGCGCCAGCAGCCAAGAAACAGCCCCAGGCTATGGCTACACCTTC. Translating it yields CASSQETAPGYGYTF.

This clonotype was counted many times. The genes are TRBV7-6 and TRBJ2-5; TRBD1 matches at 8 bases. Looked up from germline, CDR1 is SGHVS and CDR2 is FNYEAQ. After removal of 5 bases from V and 2 bases from J, the junction contained 13 bases not matched to a gene. The CDR3 has 17 amino acids. CDR3 in amino acids: CASSPFGRQGKQETQYF. As DNA, the CDR3 is TGTGCCAGCAGCCCATTTGGCCGACAGGGGAAGCAAGAGACCCAGTACTTC.

This clonotype was observed at least ten times. The chain employs TRBV7-2 and TRBJ2-7, with D possibly being TRBD1 (6 bases). The CDR3 covers 13 residues. The germline V and J ends were trimmed by 2 bases and 4 bases, with 9 bases remaining between them. The germline V gene has CDR1 SGHTA and CDR2 FQGNSA. Here the CDR3 DNA reads TGTGCCAGCAGCTTAAACAGGGAGTACGAGCAGTACGTC. Protein product: CASSLNREYEQYV.